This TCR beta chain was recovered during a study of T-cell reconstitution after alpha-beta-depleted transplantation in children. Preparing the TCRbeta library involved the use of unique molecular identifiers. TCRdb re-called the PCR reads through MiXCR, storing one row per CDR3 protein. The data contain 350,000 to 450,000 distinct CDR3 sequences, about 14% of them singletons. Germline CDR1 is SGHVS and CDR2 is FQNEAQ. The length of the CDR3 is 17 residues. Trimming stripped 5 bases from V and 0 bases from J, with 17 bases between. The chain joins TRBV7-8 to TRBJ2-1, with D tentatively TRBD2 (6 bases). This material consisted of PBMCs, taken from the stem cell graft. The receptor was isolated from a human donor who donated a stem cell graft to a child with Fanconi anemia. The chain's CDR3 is CASSPRSAGSSYNEQFF. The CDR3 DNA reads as TGTGCCAGCAGCCCCCGGTCGGCCGGGAGCTCCTACAATGAGCAGTTCTTC. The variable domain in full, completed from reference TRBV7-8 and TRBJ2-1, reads GAGVSQSPRYKVAKRGQDVALRCDPISGHVSLFWYQQALGQGPEFLTYFQNEAQLDKSGLPSDRFFAERPEGSVSTLKIQRTQQEDSAVYLCASSPRSAGSSYNEQFFGPGTRLTVL.